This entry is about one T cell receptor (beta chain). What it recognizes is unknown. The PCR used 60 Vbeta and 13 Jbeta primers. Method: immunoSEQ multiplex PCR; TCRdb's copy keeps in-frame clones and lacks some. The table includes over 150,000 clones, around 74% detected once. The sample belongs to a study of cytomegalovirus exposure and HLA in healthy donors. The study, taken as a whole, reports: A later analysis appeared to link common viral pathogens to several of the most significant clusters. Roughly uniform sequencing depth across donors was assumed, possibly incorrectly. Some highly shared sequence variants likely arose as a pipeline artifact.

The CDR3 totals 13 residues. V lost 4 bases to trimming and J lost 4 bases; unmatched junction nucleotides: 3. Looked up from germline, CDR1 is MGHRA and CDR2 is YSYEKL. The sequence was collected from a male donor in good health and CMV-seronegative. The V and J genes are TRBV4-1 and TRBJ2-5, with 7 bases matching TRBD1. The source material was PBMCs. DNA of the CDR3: TGCGCCAGCAGCCGGGGGACAGCAGAGACCCAGTACTTC. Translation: CASSRGTAETQYF.